This passage covers 30 T cell receptor beta chains from one sample sequenced in a study of T cell responses to AZD1222 COVID-19 vaccine. Only in-frame clones appear in the TCRdb table, and some are missing; sequencing was by immunoSEQ multiplex PCR. The sample holds 75,000 to 85,000 clones, 60% to 85% seen once. The sequenced sample was peripheral blood, obtained 28 days after the second dose of the MenACWY control vaccine. The receptors here all came from an adult who received the MenACWY meningococcal vaccine as a control.

This chain connects TRBV13 to TRBJ1-1; possible D gene TRBD1, 5 bases. Germline CDR1 is PRHDT and CDR2 is FYEKMQ (reference sequence). Trimming removed 1 base from V and 11 bases from J, with 20 bases in between. This CDR3 region has 15 residues. Here the CDR3 DNA reads TGTGCCAGCAGCTTAGTGGGGGACGGATTTGCTGCCGCTTTCTTT. Its protein product is CASSLVGDGFAAAFF.

CDR3: CASSPGGAVTDTQYF. The CDR3 nucleotides are TGCGCCAGCTCCCCGGGCGGGGCCGTCACAGATACGCAGTATTTT. The chain recombines TRBV4-3 with TRBJ2-3, with D possibly matching TRBD2 (6 bases). The CDR3 length is 15 residues. Trimming took off 8 bases at V and 2 bases at J, with 17 bases between the two ends. The germline gives CDR1 LGHNA, CDR2 YSLEER.

The chain employs TRBV12-3 or TRBV12-4 and TRBJ2-7; 8 bases are shared with TRBD1. There are 13 residues in the CDR3. After removal of 5 bases from V and 6 bases from J, the junction contained 6 bases not matched to a gene. The CDR3 DNA reads as TGTGCCAGCAGTGTATGGACAGGGTCCGAGCAGTACTTC. Protein: CASSVWTGSEQYF.

This clone was counted between two and nine times. The CDR3 nucleotides read TGCAGTGCAGGGACATCGGATGGCTACACCTTC. Amino acid sequence: CSAGTSDGYTF. The rearrangement uses TRBV20-1 and TRBJ1-2; perhaps TRBD1 as D (6 bases). The germline V and J ends were trimmed by 6 bases and 6 bases, with 11 bases remaining between them. This CDR3 region has 11 residues. Germline CDR1 and CDR2: DFQATT and SNEGSKA (reference sequence).

The sample holds a few counts of this clone. The V and J genes are TRBV5-1 and TRBJ1-2; D remains ambiguous. The V end was cut by 0 bases, the J end by 7 bases, with 10 bases between. Germline V gene data show CDR1 as SGHRS and CDR2 as YFSETQ. CDR3 length: 13 amino acids. In DNA, the CDR3 is TGCGCCAGCAGCTTGGAGGGATTGGGTGGCTACACCTTC. This sequence encodes CASSLEGLGGYTF.

The genes are TRBV7-2 and TRBJ2-1; 10 bases are a match to TRBD1. This CDR3 is 14 amino acids long. V shed 2 bases and J 8 bases; nucleotides not matched to a gene: 3. The germline V gene encodes CDR1 SGHTA and CDR2 FQGNSA. DNA for the CDR3: TGTGCCAGCAGCTTAATTGACAGGGGGCATGAGCAGTTCTTC. This encodes CASSLIDRGHEQFF.

This chain connects TRBV18 to TRBJ2-5; TRBD1 matches 8 bases. Germline V gene data show CDR1 as KGHSH and CDR2 as LQKENI. CDR3 length: 14 amino acids. The V segment lost 6 bases and the J segment 1 base; nucleotides outside the gene matches: 4. CDR3 in amino acids: CASSPGGGQETQYF. CDR3 bases: TGTGCCAGCTCTCCAGGGGGCGGCCAAGAGACCCAGTACTTC.

The chain couples TRBV10-3 to TRBJ2-2; D gene unclear. Looked up from germline, CDR1 is ENHRY and CDR2 is SYGVKD. Trimming removed 8 bases from V and 4 bases from J, with 8 bases in between. CDR3 length equals 12 residues. CDR3 nucleotide sequence: TGTGCCATCGCGTGGGGCACCGGGGAGCTGTTTTTT. It translates to CAIAWGTGELFF.

This sequence joins TRBV9 and TRBJ1-6; D unclear. Trimming pared 2 bases from V and 5 bases from J, leaving 8 bases between. In germline, CDR1 is SGDLS, CDR2 YYNGEE. The CDR3 is 14 amino acids. As DNA, the CDR3 is TGTGCCAGCAGCGTTACAGTCGATAATTCACCCCTCCACTTT. Translated: CASSVTVDNSPLHF.

The V call is TRBV5-6, the J call TRBJ2-6; possible D gene TRBD1, 5 bases. V was cut by 4 bases and J by 0 bases, with 14 bases left in between. The CDR3 loop spans 17 amino acids. Germline CDR1 reads SGHDT; CDR2 reads YYEEEE. The CDR3 sequence: CASSIRQMFSGANVLTF. DNA of the CDR3: TGTGCCAGCAGCATACGACAGATGTTCTCTGGGGCCAACGTCCTGACTTTC.

The chain carries TRBV7-8 and TRBJ2-7, with 11 bases fitting TRBD1. The CDR3 runs to 15 residues. The J segment lost 6 bases and the V segment lost 5 bases, leaving 9 bases of the junction unmatched. The V gene's germline CDR1 is SGHVS and CDR2 FQNEAQ. The CDR3 coding sequence is TGTGCCAGCAGCGCCCCGCTGGGACAGGGGGGCGAGCAGTACTTC. Its protein is CASSAPLGQGGEQYF.

The chain uses TRBV28 and TRBJ2-7, with D uncertain. The CDR3 runs to 14 residues. Germline CDR1 is MDHEN and CDR2 is SYDVKM. Trimming removed 5 bases from V and 0 bases from J, with 11 bases in between. Here the CDR3 reads CASSPGRFSYEQYF. CDR3 nucleotide sequence: TGTGCCAGCAGTCCCGGACGGTTCTCCTACGAGCAGTACTTC.

This clone was picked up one time. The rearrangement uses TRBV11-2 and TRBJ1-4, with D uncertain. The germline V gene has CDR1 SGHAT and CDR2 FQNNGV. The V gene lost 0 bases and the J gene lost 4 bases, with 18 bases spanning the gap. This CDR3 has 18 residues. The CDR3 loop is CASSLDFRRSTLNEKLFF. The CDR3 DNA reads TGTGCCAGCAGCTTAGATTTTAGGAGGTCCACCCTTAATGAAAAACTGTTTTTT.

CDR3: CASSSSYSSHGELFF. The CDR3 coding sequence is TGTGCCAGCAGCTCTAGCTACTCGAGCCACGGGGAGCTGTTTTTT. The chain has TRBV7-8 and TRBJ2-2; weak D call: TRBD2 (5 bases). Germline values: CDR1 SGHVS, CDR2 FQNEAQ. The CDR3 extends over 15 amino acids. V lost 4 bases and J 7 bases, leaving 16 bases between the germline ends.

The chain links TRBV7-2 to TRBJ1-3; D not resolved. CDR1 and CDR2 from the germline V gene are SGHTA and FQGNSA. The CDR3 is 16 residues long. V was trimmed by 3 bases and J by 0 bases, leaving 12 bases between them. CDR3 protein: CASSFGGISSGNTIYF. CDR3 bases: TGTGCCAGCAGCTTCGGAGGGATTAGCTCTGGAAACACCATATATTTT.

This clone has more than one count but fewer than ten. V gene TRBV7-6 combines with J gene TRBJ2-1; 7 nucleotides align to TRBD2. CDR1 SGHVS and CDR2 FNYEAQ come from the germline V gene. There are 14 residues in the CDR3. Trimming cost V 5 bases and J 5 bases; bases outside gene matches: 6. The CDR3 loop reads CASSTGLKNNEQFF. As DNA, the CDR3 is TGTGCCAGCAGCACGGGACTAAAAAACAATGAGCAGTTCTTC.

The rearrangement joins TRBV5-1 to TRBJ2-3, with 9 bases aligning to TRBD2. The V gene end was trimmed by 0 bases and the J gene end by 6 bases; junction bases not matched to a gene: 8. Germline V gene data show CDR1 as SGHRS and CDR2 as YFSETQ. The CDR3 loop spans 16 amino acids. The CDR3 nucleotides are TGCGCCAGCAGCTTGGGGGCTAGCGGGGTGGATGATACGCAGTATTTT. It yields the protein CASSLGASGVDDTQYF.

The chain joins TRBV19 to TRBJ1-6, with TRBD1 matching over 7 bases. The germline V gene has CDR1 LNHDA and CDR2 SQIVND (reference sequence). This CDR3 is 13 amino acids long. V was pared by 5 bases and J by 13 bases, with 8 bases of the junction left unmatched. CDR3 nucleotide sequence: TGTGCCAGTAGTCCACCACCGACAGGGCCCCTCCACTTT. Translating it yields CASSPPPTGPLHF.

This clone was seen more than once but under ten times. The CDR3 DNA is TGTGCCAGCAGCCAACCCCAGGGCGGAGCCTATGGCTACACCTTC. This translates into CASSQPQGGAYGYTF. This chain connects TRBV3-1 (or the pseudogene TRBV3-2) to TRBJ1-2, with a possible D match to TRBD1 (5 bases). Germline V gene sequence: CDR1 LGHDT, CDR2 YNNKEL (reference sequence). The ends were cut back, 2 bases at V and 4 bases at J, with 14 bases in the middle. CDR3 size: 15 residues.

This chain links TRBV7-2 with TRBJ2-5; the D is unclear. CDR3 length equals 14 residues. With 2 bases removed from V and 3 bases from J, the gap between germline ends came to 10 bases. Germline loops: CDR1 SGHTA, CDR2 FQGNSA. The CDR3 DNA reads as TGTGCCAGCAGCTTACTGGGCAGTGAAGAGACCCAGTACTTC. Its translation: CASSLLGSEETQYF.

This chain links TRBV5-1 with TRBJ2-2, with D unclear. Germline V lookup: CDR1 SGHRS, CDR2 YFSETQ. V was pared by 3 bases and J by 0 bases, with 6 bases between. This CDR3 is built from 14 residues. Here the CDR3 DNA reads TGCGCCAGCAGCTCTCAGTCGAACACCGGGGAGCTGTTTTTT. It specifies CASSSQSNTGELFF.

The sample holds a few counts of this clone. The chain combines TRBV27 with TRBJ1-2; D not certain. The V gene lost 4 bases and the J gene lost 7 bases, with 10 bases spanning the gap. Germline V gives CDR1 MNHEY, CDR2 SMNVEV (reference sequence). CDR3 size: 12 residues. CDR3 region: CASSSATGGYTF. The CDR3 coding sequence is TGTGCCAGCAGTTCTGCGACTGGTGGCTACACCTTC.

A few counts support this clone. The chain has TRBV6-5 and TRBJ2-1, with 7 bases aligning to TRBD1. Germline CDR1 is MNHEY and CDR2 is SVGAGI. This CDR3 contains 15 residues. V was pared by 4 bases and J by 0 bases, with 3 bases of the junction left unmatched. The DNA of the CDR3 is TGTGCCAGCAGTTTACAGGGGAACTCCTACAATGAGCAGTTCTTC. This gives the protein CASSLQGNSYNEQFF.

This chain links TRBV7-9 with TRBJ2-1, with 7 nucleotides matching TRBD2. V gave up 1 base and J gave up 5 bases; unmatched junction bases: 8. The CDR3 contains 16 residues. CDR1 and CDR2 from the germline V gene are SEHNR and FQNEAQ (reference sequence). In DNA form, the CDR3 reads TGTGCCAGCAGCTTAGGGAGTAGCGGGTGGGACAATGAGCAGTTCTTC. Protein sequence: CASSLGSSGWDNEQFF.

The rearrangement joins TRBV5-5 to TRBJ2-7; TRBD1 or TRBD2 may be the D gene (5 bases each). CDR1 and CDR2 from the germline V gene are SGHKS and YYEKEE (reference sequence). V gave up 6 bases and J gave up 6 bases, with 22 bases separating them. The CDR3 totals 15 residues. CDR3 nucleotides: TGTGCCAGCACCCAGGGAGACCTAATTGTTGGCGAGCAGTACTTC. Its protein is CASTQGDLIVGEQYF.

This clone has more than one count but fewer than ten. This chain connects TRBV6-1 to TRBJ2-5, with 8 bases lining up with TRBD1. V trimming: 2 bases; J trimming: 4 bases; junction bases outside the gene matches: 18. The CDR3 is 19 amino acids. Looked up from germline, CDR1 is MNHNS and CDR2 is SASEGT. CDR3 sequence: CASSENSVPTGVGLETQYF. In DNA, the CDR3 is TGTGCCAGCAGTGAAAACTCAGTTCCGACAGGGGTGGGTTTAGAGACCCAGTACTTC.

This clone was seen a few times. V is TRBV15 and J is TRBJ2-2, with 7 bases matching TRBD1. The CDR3 is made up of 15 amino acids. Trimming at V came to 8 bases and at J to 4 bases, leaving 10 bases not matched to a gene. Germline CDR1 is LNHNV and CDR2 is YYDKDF (reference sequence). The CDR3 here is CATQDRVQRTGELFF. The CDR3 bases are TGTGCCACCCAAGACAGGGTGCAGCGCACCGGGGAGCTGTTTTTT.

This chain uses TRBV9 with TRBJ1-2, with 8 nucleotides matching TRBD1. This CDR3 contains 18 residues. Germline V CDR1 and CDR2: SGDLS, YYNGEE. The V gene end was trimmed by 4 bases and the J gene end by 8 bases; junction bases not matched to a gene: 22. The DNA for the CDR3 is TGTGCCAGCAGCCCGCGCCCACCCGCCGGACAGGGCGTACAGGGCTACACCTTC. Its translation is CASSPRPPAGQGVQGYTF.

The chain combines TRBV11-2 with TRBJ2-1, with 8 bases fitting TRBD2. V lost 0 bases and J lost 7; bases outside the gene matches: 5. Germline CDR1 and CDR2: SGHAT and FQNNGV. CDR3 size: 15 residues. As DNA, the CDR3 is TGTGCCAGCAGCTTAGACCCGGGGGGGAGGAATGAGCAGTTCTTC. Translating it yields CASSLDPGGRNEQFF.

The chain uses TRBV19 and TRBJ1-1; D is unresolved. From germline, CDR1 is LNHDA and CDR2 SQIVND (reference sequence). CDR3 length equals 14 residues. V lost 9 bases, J lost 1 base, and 15 bases lay in between. The CDR3 region is CASTSAGWNTEAFF. CDR3 DNA sequence: TGTGCCAGCACCTCGGCCGGATGGAACACTGAAGCTTTCTTT.